Below, 15 T cell receptor beta chains from the same sample are listed, as sequenced in a study of blood T cell repertoires in COVID-19. TCRdb's table, derived via immunoSEQ multiplex PCR, lists solely in-frame clones and lacks some. The sample has 4,500 to 6,000 clones, 73% seen once. Sequenced input: peripheral blood. These TCRs come from a human donor in a cohort sampled during active COVID-19.

V usage is TRBV12-3 or TRBV12-4 and J usage is TRBJ1-2; TRBD1 might be the D (5 bases). The CDR3 length is 13 residues. V was clipped by 6 bases and J by 8 bases, with 16 bases between them. The CDR3 DNA reads TGTGCCAGCAGCTCCTCCCAGGGTCAGGGCTACACCTTC. Its translation: CASSSSQGQGYTF.

This chain connects TRBV5-6 to TRBJ1-2; possibly TRBD1 for D (5 bases). Germline assignment: CDR1 SGHDT and CDR2 YYEEEE. V shed 6 bases and J shed 2 bases, with 14 bases lying between them. CDR3 length: 14 amino acids. The CDR3 nucleotides read TGTGCCAGCACCCATCCGGGGGTCAACTATGGCTACACCTTC. This encodes CASTHPGVNYGYTF.

This clone was counted once. The rearrangement uses TRBV5-1 and TRBJ1-4; 7 bases line up with TRBD1. Losses at the gene ends were 4 bases for V and 8 bases for J; bases not matched to a gene: 8. This CDR3 is 14 amino acids long. CDR1 and CDR2 (germline): SGHRS, YFSETQ. The CDR3 is CASSQGQLSEKLFF. The CDR3 region has the DNA TGCGCCAGCAGCCAGGGACAGTTAAGCGAAAAACTGTTTTTT.

This chain joins TRBV7-9 and TRBJ1-2; 9 bases match TRBD1. CDR1 is SEHNR and CDR2 is FQNEAQ in the germline V gene (reference sequence). This CDR3 spans 13 amino acids. J was trimmed by 5 bases and V by 5 bases; bases with no gene match: 3. The chain's CDR3 is CASSHDRGYGYTF. Here the CDR3 DNA reads TGTGCCAGCAGCCACGACAGGGGGTATGGCTACACCTTC.

This chain connects TRBV20-1 to TRBJ2-2; no definite D call. Germline-derived CDR1 and CDR2 are DFQATT and SNEGSKA (reference sequence). The CDR3 runs to 11 residues. Deletions cut 3 bases from V and 8 bases from J, with 7 bases between. The CDR3 DNA reads as TGCAGTGCTAGTCAAGCTGGGGAGCTGTTTTTT. It yields the protein CSASQAGELFF.

The chain is built from TRBV3-1 (or the pseudogene TRBV3-2) and TRBJ1-6; D not certain. From germline, CDR1 is LGHDT and CDR2 YNNKEL (reference sequence). V was pared by 2 bases and J by 10 bases, with 18 bases between. There are 16 residues in the CDR3. CDR3 protein: CASSQSLSVRGSPLHF. The CDR3 DNA reads as TGTGCCAGCAGCCAATCGCTGAGCGTCCGGGGATCACCCCTCCACTTT.

The genes are TRBV9 and TRBJ2-2, with D tentatively TRBD2 (5 bases). The CDR3 loop spans 14 amino acids. V gave up 0 bases and J gave up 5 bases, with 8 bases separating them. Germline assignment: CDR1 SGDLS and CDR2 YYNGEE. The DNA of the CDR3 is TGTGCCAGCAGCGTAGCTCCGGGGACCGGGGAGCTGTTTTTT. Amino acid sequence: CASSVAPGTGELFF.

The V gene is TRBV11-2, the J gene TRBJ2-7; 7 nucleotides match TRBD2. The CDR3 runs to 15 residues. The junction had 6 bases not matched to a gene; V was cut back by 2 bases and J by 2 bases. Germline CDR1 reads SGHAT; CDR2 reads FQNNGV. As DNA, the CDR3 is TGTGCCAGCAGCTTAATGGGCGGGGGTACCTACGAGCAGTACTTC. It specifies CASSLMGGGTYEQYF.

V and J are TRBV6-5 and TRBJ2-7; possible D gene TRBD1, 5 bases. V lost 5 bases and J 5 bases, leaving 13 bases between the germline ends. Germline V gives CDR1 MNHEY, CDR2 SVGAGI. This CDR3 spans 13 amino acids. CDR3 in amino acids: CASSPTPTDEQYF. The DNA for the CDR3 is TGTGCCAGCAGTCCAACTCCGACAGACGAGCAGTACTTC.

V and J are TRBV6-5 and TRBJ2-5, with D possibly TRBD2 on 6 matching bases. V was trimmed by 2 bases and J by 4 bases, leaving 8 bases between them. The CDR3 runs 13 residues. The germline gives CDR1 MNHEY, CDR2 SVGAGI. CDR3 residues: CASSYGGTETQYF. CDR3 DNA sequence: TGTGCCAGCAGTTACGGGGGGACAGAGACCCAGTACTTC.

This clone qualifies as hyperexpanded. This chain uses TRBV4-3 with TRBJ2-7, with a possible D match to TRBD2 (6 bases). V was cut by 0 bases and J by 5 bases, with 8 bases left in between. Germline V gene lookup returns CDR1 LGHNA and CDR2 YSLEER. This CDR3 has 13 amino acids. CDR3 sequence: CASSQEAGHEQYF. The CDR3 nucleotides read TGCGCCAGCAGCCAAGAGGCGGGGCACGAGCAGTACTTC.

This chain links TRBV4-3 with TRBJ2-1; 7 nucleotides match TRBD2. The V segment lost 1 base and the J segment 5 bases; nucleotides outside the gene matches: 17. CDR3 size: 19 residues. Germline CDR1 is LGHNA and CDR2 is YSLEER. The CDR3 DNA is TGCGCCAGCAGCCAAGCGGGCCGGATACTAGCGACAAGGGACAATGAGCAGTTCTTC. Protein sequence: CASSQAGRILATRDNEQFF.

This clone was seen a handful of times. The chain recombines TRBV7-2 with TRBJ1-1; D might be TRBD1 (6 bases). Germline V gene lookup returns CDR1 SGHTA and CDR2 FQGNSA. There are 15 residues in the CDR3. Between the trimmed V and J ends, which lost 5 bases and 3 bases, there was a span of 16 bases. Written as DNA, the CDR3 is TGTGCCAGCAGCAAATACAGGGAAGGGGACACTGAAGCTTTCTTT. As protein: CASSKYREGDTEAFF.

V usage is TRBV6-5 and J usage is TRBJ1-2, with 7 positions matching TRBD1. V gave up 5 bases and J gave up 7 bases; unmatched junction bases: 13. This CDR3 is built from 15 residues. Germline V gene sequence: CDR1 MNHEY, CDR2 SVGAGI. CDR3 coding DNA: TGTGCCAGCAGTCTCCCTAGGACAGGACCCGGTGGCTACACCTTC. Translated, it gives CASSLPRTGPGGYTF.

V and J are TRBV4-1 and TRBJ1-2, with D uncertain. Trimming shortened V by 0 bases and J by 13 bases, and 18 bases separated the two germline ends. The CDR3 has 14 residues. Per germline, CDR1 MGHRA and CDR2 YSYEKL. The CDR3 DNA follows: TGCGCCAGCAGCCAAGATGCGACAAGGATGGAGGGCACCTTC. Protein product: CASSQDATRMEGTF.